The rows below give T cell receptor beta chains drawn from one sample of a study of blood T cells in healthy people across ages. TCRdb used MiXCR to reprocess the 5' RACE reads, holding one entry per CDR3 protein. Of about a million distinct CDR3 sequences listed, roughly 51% were seen once; the top ten hold 20% to 25%. The specimen sequenced was blood. The source is a woman in her fifties or sixties in good health. CDR3s include the opening cysteine and the closing phenylalanine or tryptophan. The D gene is left open where the match is weak. Clone size is shown for a subset of rows, as once, few, many or a class of expanded clone.

v_call: TRBV12-3/TRBV12-4
d_call: NA
clone_size: few
cdr3_aa: CASRTGSITDTQYF

v_call: TRBV15
d_call: NA
clone_size: once
cdr3_aa: CATSRVRGNFDEQFF

v_call: TRBV12-3/TRBV12-4
d_call: TRBD1
clone_size: NA
cdr3_aa: CASSSNLGQGEINQPQHF

v_call: TRBV3-1
d_call: NA
clone_size: NA
cdr3_aa: CASSRPGGEAFF

v_call: TRBV5-1
d_call: NA
clone_size: NA
cdr3_aa: CASSAERGDYGYTF

v_call: TRBV11-2
d_call: TRBD2
clone_size: NA
cdr3_aa: CASSVSGTRADTQYF

v_call: TRBV5-1
d_call: NA
clone_size: NA
cdr3_aa: CASSPQRGAHGYTF

v_call: TRBV4-1
d_call: NA
clone_size: NA
cdr3_aa: CASSQVGLPSTGELFF

v_call: TRBV12-3/TRBV12-4
d_call: TRBD2
clone_size: few
cdr3_aa: CASSTGTSGFEQYF

v_call: TRBV5-4
d_call: TRBD2
clone_size: NA
cdr3_aa: CASSSKRGQETQYF

v_call: TRBV5-5
d_call: NA
clone_size: NA
cdr3_aa: CASSTTPGPGSTDTQYF

v_call: TRBV4-1
d_call: NA
clone_size: few
cdr3_aa: CASSQGPVRGVPDTQYF

v_call: TRBV20-1
d_call: NA
clone_size: NA
cdr3_aa: CSARVRLSTDTQYF

v_call: TRBV5-1
d_call: TRBD2
clone_size: many
cdr3_aa: CASSISGRALDTQYF

v_call: TRBV3-1
d_call: TRBD2
clone_size: NA
cdr3_aa: CASSQDGLAGDEQYF